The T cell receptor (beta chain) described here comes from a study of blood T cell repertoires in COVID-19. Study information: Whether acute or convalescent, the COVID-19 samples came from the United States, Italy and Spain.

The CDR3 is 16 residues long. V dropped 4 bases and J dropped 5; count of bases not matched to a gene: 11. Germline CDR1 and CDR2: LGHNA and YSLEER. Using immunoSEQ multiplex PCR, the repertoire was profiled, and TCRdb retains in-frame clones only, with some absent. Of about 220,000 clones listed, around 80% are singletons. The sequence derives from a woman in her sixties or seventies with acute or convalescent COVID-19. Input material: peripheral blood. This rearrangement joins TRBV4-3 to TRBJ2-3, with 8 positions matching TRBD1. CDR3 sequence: CASSPIVGTGGDTQYF. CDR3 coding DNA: TGCGCCAGCAGCCCGATCGTCGGGACAGGCGGAGATACGCAGTATTTT.